Listed below are T cell receptor beta chains from one sample, sequenced in a study of T cells in tuberculosis. Sequencing was performed with immunoSEQ multiplex PCR; in TCRdb, only in-frame clones are kept and a portion is missing. Among tens of thousands of clones listed, around 97% were seen once. The specimen sequenced was PBMCs. These receptors came from a donor aged 10-29 years with latent tuberculosis or without tuberculosis infection. The CDR3 runs from the conserved cysteine through the conserved F or W. A D gene is named only where the DNA matches it firmly. The size field is filled for only some rows; it gives once, few, many or a size class.

j_call: TRBJ1-5; cdr3_length: 12; clone_size: -; d_call: -; v_call: TRBV19; cdr3_nt: TGTGCCAGCAGTGACGGGGATCAGCCCCAGCATTTT; cdr3_aa: CASSDGDQPQHF
j_call: TRBJ1-6; cdr3_length: 16; clone_size: -; d_call: -; v_call: TRBV7-6; cdr3_nt: TGTGCCAGCAGCTTAATCGAAGGTCCCCCGGGTTCACCCCTCCACTTT; cdr3_aa: CASSLIEGPPGSPLHF
j_call: TRBJ1-2; cdr3_length: 19; clone_size: -; d_call: TRBD1; v_call: TRBV27; cdr3_nt: TGTGCCAGCAGTTTATCGCGGTACAGGGGGCTGGAGAATCTGTATGGCTACACCTTC; cdr3_aa: CASSLSRYRGLENLYGYTF
j_call: TRBJ1-2; cdr3_length: 15; clone_size: -; d_call: TRBD1; v_call: TRBV9; cdr3_nt: TGTGCCAGCAGCCACCCACAGGGGGACCTCTATGGCTACACCTTC; cdr3_aa: CASSHPQGDLYGYTF
j_call: TRBJ2-5; cdr3_length: 15; clone_size: -; d_call: TRBD1; v_call: TRBV30; cdr3_nt: TGTGCCTGGGGCCCGGACAGGGTACGGGAAGGGACCCAGTACTTC; cdr3_aa: CAWGPDRVREGTQYF
j_call: TRBJ1-1; cdr3_length: 16; clone_size: -; d_call: -; v_call: TRBV11-3; cdr3_nt: TGTGCCAGCAGCTTAGTTGCCAGGGGAATGAACACTGAAGCTTTCTTT; cdr3_aa: CASSLVARGMNTEAFF
j_call: TRBJ1-2; cdr3_length: 15; clone_size: -; d_call: -; v_call: TRBV5-8; cdr3_nt: TGTGCCAGCAGCTTGGTCGCCAGCCCGGGGGGTGGCTACACCTTC; cdr3_aa: CASSLVASPGGGYTF
j_call: TRBJ2-7; cdr3_length: 13; clone_size: once; d_call: -; v_call: TRBV10-3; cdr3_nt: TGTGCCATCAGACAGGGTCTGCCCTACGAGCAGTACTTC; cdr3_aa: CAIRQGLPYEQYF
j_call: TRBJ1-2; cdr3_length: 14; clone_size: -; d_call: TRBD1; v_call: TRBV11-2; cdr3_nt: TGTGCCAGCAGCTTAAGTACAGGGGTAAATGGCTACACCTTC; cdr3_aa: CASSLSTGVNGYTF
j_call: TRBJ1-1; cdr3_length: 14; clone_size: -; d_call: TRBD1; v_call: TRBV11-2; cdr3_nt: TGTGCCAGCAGCTTAGACAGGGGGCGGACTGAAGCTTTCTTT; cdr3_aa: CASSLDRGRTEAFF
j_call: TRBJ2-1; cdr3_length: 13; clone_size: -; d_call: -; v_call: TRBV6-1; cdr3_nt: TGTGCCAGCAGTGAAGGTGGGTGGGGCGAGCAGTTCTTC; cdr3_aa: CASSEGGWGEQFF
j_call: TRBJ1-1; cdr3_length: 15; clone_size: -; d_call: TRBD1; v_call: TRBV27; cdr3_nt: TGTGCCAGCCGTTATTCCTACAGGGGGCACACTGAAGCTTTCTTT; cdr3_aa: CASRYSYRGHTEAFF
j_call: TRBJ2-6; cdr3_length: 16; clone_size: -; d_call: -; v_call: TRBV5-1; cdr3_nt: TGCGCCAGCAGCTTGGCTTACGGGTCAGGGGCCAACGTCCTGACTTTC; cdr3_aa: CASSLAYGSGANVLTF
j_call: TRBJ1-3; cdr3_length: 15; clone_size: -; d_call: -; v_call: TRBV6-1; cdr3_nt: TGTGCCAGCAGTTCCAGGGAGGTGTCTGGAAACACCATATATTTT; cdr3_aa: CASSSREVSGNTIYF
j_call: TRBJ1-4; cdr3_length: 17; clone_size: -; d_call: -; v_call: TRBV30; cdr3_nt: TGTGCCTGGAGTGTAGGTTTTTTTTCCCAAGCCGGGGAAAAACTGTTTTTT; cdr3_aa: CAWSVGFFSQAGEKLFF
j_call: TRBJ1-1; cdr3_length: 13; clone_size: -; d_call: -; v_call: TRBV9; cdr3_nt: TGTGCCAGCAGCGTAGTCAGGAACACTGAAGCTTTCTTT; cdr3_aa: CASSVVRNTEAFF
j_call: TRBJ2-3; cdr3_length: 13; clone_size: once; d_call: -; v_call: TRBV7-6; cdr3_nt: TGTGCCAGCAGCTTAACGGGGGCAGATACGCAGTATTTT; cdr3_aa: CASSLTGADTQYF
j_call: TRBJ2-7; cdr3_length: 18; clone_size: -; d_call: TRBD2; v_call: TRBV4-2; cdr3_nt: TGTGCCAGCAGCCAAGATGAGTTAGATCGGGAGGGCCAGTACGAGCAGTACTTC; cdr3_aa: CASSQDELDREGQYEQYF
j_call: TRBJ2-1; cdr3_length: 18; clone_size: -; d_call: -; v_call: TRBV7-9; cdr3_nt: TGTGCCAGCAGCTTTTTCCCCCCTCCGGGACAACCATTCAATGAGCAGTTCTTC; cdr3_aa: CASSFFPPPGQPFNEQFF
j_call: TRBJ1-5; cdr3_length: 13; clone_size: -; d_call: -; v_call: TRBV27; cdr3_nt: TGTGCCAGCGCCGGGACAATCTTTCAGCCCCAGCATTTT; cdr3_aa: CASAGTIFQPQHF
j_call: TRBJ2-7; cdr3_length: 16; clone_size: -; d_call: -; v_call: TRBV6-5; cdr3_nt: TGTGCCAGCAGTTACTCCGGGCAGGGTGCTATACGTGGGCAGTACTTC; cdr3_aa: CASSYSGQGAIRGQYF
j_call: TRBJ1-1; cdr3_length: 11; clone_size: -; d_call: -; v_call: TRBV20-1; cdr3_nt: TGCAGTGCTAGCAACAGTGCGGGGACTTTCTTT; cdr3_aa: CSASNSAGTFF
j_call: TRBJ1-1; cdr3_length: 14; clone_size: -; d_call: TRBD1; v_call: TRBV11-1; cdr3_nt: TGTGCCAGCAGCCCCTTAGGGGGCAGCACTGAAGCTTTCTTT; cdr3_aa: CASSPLGGSTEAFF
j_call: TRBJ2-1; cdr3_length: 15; clone_size: -; d_call: TRBD2; v_call: TRBV6-1; cdr3_nt: TGTGCCAGCAGCGGACTAGCGGGGGGGCTCCATGAGCAGTTCTTC; cdr3_aa: CASSGLAGGLHEQFF
j_call: TRBJ2-7; cdr3_length: 14; clone_size: -; d_call: -; v_call: TRBV6-6; cdr3_nt: TGTGCCAGCAGTTACGAACCTTTGGGGGGAGAGCAGTACTTC; cdr3_aa: CASSYEPLGGEQYF
j_call: TRBJ1-6; cdr3_length: 14; clone_size: once; d_call: TRBD1; v_call: TRBV12-5; cdr3_nt: TGTGCTAGTGGTTTGGTCAGGGGGCGGACACCCCTCCACTTT; cdr3_aa: CASGLVRGRTPLHF
j_call: TRBJ1-3; cdr3_length: 17; clone_size: -; d_call: -; v_call: TRBV4-1; cdr3_nt: TGCGCCAGCAGCCAAGAGGGACACCTTGTGATCGGAAACACCATATATTTT; cdr3_aa: CASSQEGHLVIGNTIYF
j_call: TRBJ1-3; cdr3_length: 13; clone_size: -; d_call: -; v_call: TRBV19; cdr3_nt: TGTGCCAGTAGTATCGGTTGGGGAAACACCATATATTTT; cdr3_aa: CASSIGWGNTIYF
j_call: TRBJ2-7; cdr3_length: 14; clone_size: -; d_call: TRBD1; v_call: TRBV6-1; cdr3_nt: TGTGCCAGCAGTCTTCGGGACAGGTTTCACGAGCAGTACTTC; cdr3_aa: CASSLRDRFHEQYF
j_call: TRBJ1-2; cdr3_length: 12; clone_size: -; d_call: -; v_call: TRBV19; cdr3_nt: TGTGCCAGTAGTGTGGACAGTTATGGCTACACCTTC; cdr3_aa: CASSVDSYGYTF
j_call: TRBJ2-7; cdr3_length: 16; clone_size: -; d_call: TRBD1; v_call: TRBV7-9; cdr3_nt: TGTGCCAGCAGTGTAATGGCGGGACAGGGTGGGTACGAGCAGTACTTC; cdr3_aa: CASSVMAGQGGYEQYF